This T cell receptor beta chain emerged from a study of T cell responses to AZD1222 COVID-19 vaccine. Overall study findings and caveats: Repertoire sampling was restricted to post-peak T cell response timepoints. In a largely white British group with more females than males, clonal diversity was possibly underestimated. Spike-specific TCR breadth rose after two AZD1222 doses, and depth rose as well.

Both about-4-week and about-12-week second-dose recipients were combined. The protocol was immunoSEQ multiplex PCR, while the TCRdb copy is restricted to in-frame clones and leaves out a portion. The sample includes 89,000 or so clones, approximately 90% of them seen just once. This CDR3 is 14 amino acids long. Trimming took off 1 base at V and 3 bases at J, with 10 bases between the two ends. Germline CDR1 SGHTA, CDR2 FQGNSA. The table lists this clone with a count of one. Its antigen is currently unknown. The chain recombines TRBV7-2 with TRBJ2-7; D is unresolved. Here the sequenced sample was peripheral blood, taken 28 days after the second AZD1222 dose. The sequence was obtained from an adult who received the AZD1222 COVID-19 vaccine. This chain's CDR3 is CASSLGQANYEQYF. CDR3 sequence (DNA): TGTGCCAGCAGCTTAGGGCAGGCGAACTACGAGCAGTACTTC.